These 14 T cell receptor beta chains were sequenced from one sample in a study of blood T cell repertoires in COVID-19. Measured with immunoSEQ multiplex PCR; TCRdb has only the in-frame clones, and not every one. This repertoire shows roughly 180,000 clones, more than 80% found once; its top ten account for roughly 6.3%. Sequencing was carried out using peripheral blood. These receptors were taken from a human donor in a cohort sampled during active COVID-19.

The chain joins TRBV6-5 to TRBJ1-1; no clear D. The V end lost 3 bases, the J end lost 0 bases, and 5 bases lay between the germline ends. CDR3 size: 13 residues. The germline CDR1 and CDR2 sequences are MNHEY and SVGAGI. In DNA form, the CDR3 reads TGTGCCAGCAGTTATTCGGTGAACACTGAAGCTTTCTTT. It codes for CASSYSVNTEAFF.

This clone turned up a few times. The rearrangement joins TRBV18 to TRBJ1-1, with D unclear. The CDR3 has 11 amino acids. Germline-derived CDR1 and CDR2 are KGHSH and LQKENI. V was cut by 3 bases and J by 7 bases, with 6 bases left in between. CDR3 DNA sequence: TGTGCCAGCTCACCCGAGGGTGAAGCTTTCTTT. Amino acid sequence: CASSPEGEAFF.

V gene TRBV29-1 combines with J gene TRBJ1-2, with 9 positions matching TRBD1. The CDR3 has 14 residues. J gave up 7 bases and V 6 bases, and 12 bases lay outside the gene matches. The V gene's germline CDR1 is SQVTM and CDR2 ANQGSEA. The CDR3 nucleotides are TGCAGCGTCCCAACAATCGGGACAGGGATTGGCTACACCTTC. It yields the protein CSVPTIGTGIGYTF.

The V call is TRBV7-2, the J call TRBJ2-2; TRBD1 matches 7 bases. The junction had 12 bases not matched to a gene; V was cut back by 1 base and J by 7 bases. This CDR3 comprises 17 residues. From germline, CDR1 is SGHTA and CDR2 FQGNSA. In DNA, the CDR3 is TGTGCCAGCAGCTTAGATAGGGGGCTGGTTTCGGACGGGGAGCTGTTTTTT. Translating gives CASSLDRGLVSDGELFF.

V gene TRBV12-3 or TRBV12-4 combines with J gene TRBJ1-2; 8 bases map to TRBD1. Trimming removed 8 bases from V and 9 bases from J; junction bases left unmatched: 11. This CDR3 region has 13 residues. Here the CDR3 DNA reads TGTGCCAGCTTCAGACAGGGGAGTTTGAGCTACACCTTC. Translated, it gives CASFRQGSLSYTF.

The genes are TRBV3-1 (or the pseudogene TRBV3-2) and TRBJ2-7; 9 bases align to TRBD2. The V gene end was trimmed by 0 bases and the J gene end by 3 bases; junction bases not matched to a gene: 3. Germline lookup yields CDR1 LGHDT and CDR2 YNNKEL (reference sequence). There are 15 residues in the CDR3. The CDR3 sequence: CASSQDTTSGYEQYF. CDR3 sequence (DNA): TGTGCCAGCAGCCAAGATACGACTAGCGGCTACGAGCAGTACTTC.

The chain carries TRBV13 and TRBJ1-1; the match to TRBD1 covers 7 bases. The CDR3 runs to 14 residues. J lost 3 bases, V lost 5 bases, and 6 bases had no gene match. In germline, CDR1 is PRHDT, CDR2 FYEKMQ (reference sequence). The CDR3 coding sequence is TGTGCCAGCAGCCACGGGACAGACTACACTGAAGCTTTCTTT. Translating it yields CASSHGTDYTEAFF.

The rearrangement joins TRBV10-2 to TRBJ1-4, with no clear D. The CDR3 runs to 15 residues. Germline V CDR1 and CDR2: WSHSY, SAAADI. V was cut by 4 bases and J by 1 base, with 10 bases left in between. The CDR3 sequence is CASSVQVETNEKLFF. The CDR3 region has the DNA TGCGCCAGCAGTGTCCAGGTGGAAACTAATGAAAAACTGTTTTTT.

The rearrangement uses TRBV3-1 (or the pseudogene TRBV3-2) and TRBJ2-1; 8 nucleotides agree with TRBD2. The CDR3 runs 14 residues. CDR1 is LGHDT, CDR2 YNNKEL, per germline (reference sequence). The trim removed 0 bases at V and 8 bases at J, leaving 3 bases unmatched. The CDR3 nucleotides are TGTGCCAGCAGCCAAGATGTTAGCGGGGATGAGCAGTTCTTC. Its translation is CASSQDVSGDEQFF.

The V gene is TRBV11-2, the J gene TRBJ1-3; D remains unclear. The V end lost 2 bases, the J end lost 0 bases, and 14 bases lay between the germline ends. Germline CDR1 SGHAT, CDR2 FQNNGV. The length of the CDR3 is 17 residues. The chain's CDR3 is CASSLNSYSLSGNTIYF. The DNA of the CDR3 is TGTGCCAGCAGCTTAAATTCTTACAGTCTCTCTGGAAACACCATATATTTT. The full variable domain, its missing parts supplied by reference TRBV11-2 and TRBJ1-3, is EAGVAQSPRYKIIEKRQSVAFWCNPISGHATLYWYQQILGQGPKLLIQFQNNGVVDDSQLPKDRFSAERLKGVDSTLKIQPAKLEDSAVYLCASSLNSYSLSGNTIYFGEGSWLTVV.

The rearrangement links TRBV7-9 to TRBJ2-7, with 9 bases fitting TRBD1. CDR3 length: 15 residues. Trimming took 5 bases from V and 0 from J; bases not matched to a gene: 5. Germline V gene data show CDR1 as SEHNR and CDR2 as FQNEAQ (reference sequence). For the CDR3, the DNA is TGTGCCAGCAGCCGCACAGGGGGCCTCTCCTACGAGCAGTACTTC. Amino acids: CASSRTGGLSYEQYF.

The V and J genes are TRBV10-3 and TRBJ1-2, with D possibly being TRBD1 (6 bases). Germline V gene sequence: CDR1 ENHRY, CDR2 SYGVKD. The CDR3 is 14 amino acids. Trimming left V 2 bases short and J 8 bases short, with 15 bases between. CDR3 bases: TGTGCCATCAGTGAGGGGACACCTGGGGGCGGCTACACCTTC. Translation: CAISEGTPGGGYTF.

Only one count was recorded for this clone. The rearrangement uses TRBV6-5 and TRBJ2-3; TRBD1 agrees at 7 bases. Germline trimming cut 5 bases from V and 1 base from J; bases unmatched to any gene: 3. This CDR3 has 14 amino acids. Germline V gene lookup returns CDR1 MNHEY and CDR2 SVGAGI. The DNA of the CDR3 is TGTGCCAGCAGTACAGGGGAAGGCACAGATACGCAGTATTTT. As protein: CASSTGEGTDTQYF.

This CDR3 is CASSIRGSNQPQHF. Here the CDR3 DNA reads TGTGCCAGTAGTATTAGGGGTAGCAATCAGCCCCAGCATTTT. The chain couples TRBV19 to TRBJ1-5, with D perhaps matching TRBD1 (5 bases). The CDR3 covers 14 residues. V gave up 3 bases and J gave up 0 bases, with 6 bases separating them. The germline V gene encodes CDR1 LNHDA and CDR2 SQIVND (reference sequence). Together with reference TRBV19 and TRBJ1-5, the CDR3 gives the full variable domain: DGGITQSPKYLFRKEGQNVTLSCEQNLNHDAMYWYRQDPGQGLRLIYYSQIVNDFQKGDIAEGYSVSREKKESFPLTVTSAQKNPTAFYLCASSIRGSNQPQHFGDGTRLSIL.